The 4 T cell receptor beta chains presented below share a single source sample, sequenced in a study of Graves' ophthalmopathy and Graves' hyperthyroidism. RNA transcripts were the source from which TCR beta CDR3 regions were amplified. RT-PCR was first run with HTBI primers, then multiplex PCR in a second round. TCRdb independently ran MiXCR on the multiplex PCR reads; one entry per CDR3 protein. The sample lists 620,000 or so distinct CDR3 sequences; around a fifth were seen once. Sequenced sample: peripheral blood. Receptors originate from a woman aged 18-29 years with stable Graves' hyperthyroidism. Some clones in this sample may be carry-over from other donors' samples.

This clonotype came up many times. V usage is TRBV2 and J usage is TRBJ2-7, with TRBD2 identical over 12 bases. The CDR3 is 18 residues long. The V gene's germline CDR1 is SNHLY and CDR2 FYNNEI. With V trimmed by 6 bases and J by 4 bases, 16 bases remained unmatched. The CDR3 sequence is CASRSTGVLAGGTYEQYF. DNA of the CDR3: TGTGCCAGCAGGTCGACAGGCGTACTAGCGGGAGGCACTTACGAGCAGTACTTC.

This chain uses TRBV12-3 or TRBV12-4 with TRBJ1-1; no firm D call. The V and J ends lost 7 bases and 0 bases respectively, with 12 bases between them. The CDR3 extends over 14 amino acids. The CDR3 reads CASTSLNLNTEAFF. CDR3 in DNA: TGTGCCAGCACTTCCTTAAATCTGAACACTGAAGCTTTCTTT.

At least ten counts were recorded for this clonotype. One end of the junction varies from germline; a read error may be responsible. The J gene is TRBJ2-4, the V gene TRBV7-8; D might be TRBD2 (5 bases). The CDR3 is 15 residues long. From germline, CDR1 is SGHVS and CDR2 FQNEAQ. In DNA, the CDR3 is TGTGCCAGCAGCTTAGTGGCGATTGAGGGAAACATTAAGTACTTC. As protein: CASSLVAIEGNIKYF.

This clonotype was seen many times. V gene TRBV4-2 combines with J gene TRBJ1-2; D gene ambiguous. V was shortened by 0 bases and J by 3 bases, with 14 bases between the two germline ends. Germline V gives CDR1 LGHNA, CDR2 YNFKEQ. The length of the CDR3 is 16 residues. CDR3 protein: CASSQDFASSHYGYTF. DNA for the CDR3: TGTGCCAGCAGCCAAGATTTCGCCTCGTCCCACTATGGCTACACCTTC.